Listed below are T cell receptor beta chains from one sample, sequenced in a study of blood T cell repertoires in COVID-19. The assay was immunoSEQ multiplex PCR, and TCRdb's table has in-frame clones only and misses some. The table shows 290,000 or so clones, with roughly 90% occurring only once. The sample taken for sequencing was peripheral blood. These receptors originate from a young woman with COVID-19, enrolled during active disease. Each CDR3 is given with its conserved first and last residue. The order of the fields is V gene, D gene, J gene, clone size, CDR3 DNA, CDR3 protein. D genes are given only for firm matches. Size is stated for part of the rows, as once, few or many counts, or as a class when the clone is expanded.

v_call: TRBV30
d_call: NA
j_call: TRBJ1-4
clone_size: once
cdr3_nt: TGTGCCTGGACTAGGAGGGGACTTGAAAAACTGTTTTTT
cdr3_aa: CAWTRRGLEKLFF

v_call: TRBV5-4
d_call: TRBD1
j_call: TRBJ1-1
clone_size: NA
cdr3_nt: TGTGCCAGCAGCTTGAGTCGGGACAGGGGACCGAACACTGAAGCTTTCTTT
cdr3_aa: CASSLSRDRGPNTEAFF

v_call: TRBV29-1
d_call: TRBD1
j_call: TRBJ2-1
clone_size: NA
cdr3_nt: TGCAGCGTTGGGGTCGACGGGACAGACTACAATGAGCAGTTCTTC
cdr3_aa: CSVGVDGTDYNEQFF

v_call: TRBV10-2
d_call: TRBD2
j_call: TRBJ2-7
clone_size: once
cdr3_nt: TGCGCCAGCAGCGAGCGGGAGGGCCCCTACGAGCAGTACTTC
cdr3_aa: CASSEREGPYEQYF

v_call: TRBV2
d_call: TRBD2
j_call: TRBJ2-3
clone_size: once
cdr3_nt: TGTGCCAGCAGTGTAGCGGGAGTCGAGTCAGATACGCAGTATTTT
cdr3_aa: CASSVAGVESDTQYF

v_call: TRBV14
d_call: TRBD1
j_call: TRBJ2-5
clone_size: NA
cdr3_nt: TGTGCCAGCAGCCCGGGACAGGCCCGACAAGAGACCCAGTACTTC
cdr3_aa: CASSPGQARQETQYF

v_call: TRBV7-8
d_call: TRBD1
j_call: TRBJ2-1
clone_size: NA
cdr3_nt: TGTGCCAGCAGCCGACGACAGGGGGCAGGTGAGCAGTTCTTC
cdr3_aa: CASSRRQGAGEQFF

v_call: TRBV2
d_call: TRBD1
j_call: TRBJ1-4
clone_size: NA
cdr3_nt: TGTGCCAGCAGTGGTAGGACAGGGGGATCTAATGAAAAACTGTTTTTT
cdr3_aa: CASSGRTGGSNEKLFF

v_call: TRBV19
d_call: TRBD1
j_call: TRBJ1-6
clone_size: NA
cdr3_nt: TGTGCCAGTAGTTTCACAGGGGACAATAATTCACCCCTCCACTTT
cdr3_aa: CASSFTGDNNSPLHF

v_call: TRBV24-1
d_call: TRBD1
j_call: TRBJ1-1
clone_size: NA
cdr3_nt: TGTGCCACCAGTGCGACGACAGGGGTATTTAGCAGGACTGAAGCTTTCTTT
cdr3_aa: CATSATTGVFSRTEAFF

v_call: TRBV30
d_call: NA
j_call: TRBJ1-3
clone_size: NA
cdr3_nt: TGTGCCTGGAGTGTTTGGGGGGGCATTGCTGGAAACACCATATATTTT
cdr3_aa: CAWSVWGGIAGNTIYF

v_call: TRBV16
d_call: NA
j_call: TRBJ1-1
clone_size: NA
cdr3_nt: TGTGCCAGCAGCCAATCGTCGGCCTTGAGGCCTTTCTTT
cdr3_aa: CASSQSSALRPFF

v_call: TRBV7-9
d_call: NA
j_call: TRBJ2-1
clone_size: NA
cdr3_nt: TGTGCCAGCAGCTTAGTCGGTGATGAGCAGTTCTTC
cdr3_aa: CASSLVGDEQFF

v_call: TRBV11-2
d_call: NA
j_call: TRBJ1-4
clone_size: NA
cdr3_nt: TGTGCCAGCAGCCCTGGGAGGCCAAGATTTGCAACTAATGAAAAACTGTTTTTT
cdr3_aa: CASSPGRPRFATNEKLFF

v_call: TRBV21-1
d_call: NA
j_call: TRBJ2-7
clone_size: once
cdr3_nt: TGTGCCAGCAGCAAAGAATCAGCGACCTACGAGCAGTACTTC
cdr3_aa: CASSKESATYEQYF

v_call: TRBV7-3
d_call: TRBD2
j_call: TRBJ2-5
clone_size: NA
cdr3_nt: TGTGCCAGCAGCCCCCGGGGGGTGGAGACCCAGTACTTC
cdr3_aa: CASSPRGVETQYF

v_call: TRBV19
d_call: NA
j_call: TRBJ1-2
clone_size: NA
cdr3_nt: TGTGCCAGTCTGAACCGACAGAACTATGGCTACACCTTC
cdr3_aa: CASLNRQNYGYTF

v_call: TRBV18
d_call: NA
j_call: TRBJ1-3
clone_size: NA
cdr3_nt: TGTGCCAGCTCATCCCTGACAGGCTTTCGCACCGCCATCTCTGGAAACACCATATATTTT
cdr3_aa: CASSSLTGFRTAISGNTIYF

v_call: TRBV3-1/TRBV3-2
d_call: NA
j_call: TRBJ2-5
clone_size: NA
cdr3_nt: TGTGCCAGCAGCCTCTCTTTGTACCAAGAGACCCAGTACTTC
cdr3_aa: CASSLSLYQETQYF

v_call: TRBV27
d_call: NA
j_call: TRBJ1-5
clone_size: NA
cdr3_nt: TGTGCCAGCAGCGAAGGGACTTATAGCAATCAGCCCCAGCATTTT
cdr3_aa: CASSEGTYSNQPQHF

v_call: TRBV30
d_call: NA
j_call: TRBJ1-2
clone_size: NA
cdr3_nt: TGTGCCTGGAGTGATACAGGGTCAGACGTCTATGGCTACACCTTC
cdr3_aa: CAWSDTGSDVYGYTF

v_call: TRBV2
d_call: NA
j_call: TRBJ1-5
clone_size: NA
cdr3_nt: TGTGCCAGCAAGCGGGCTAATCAGCCCCAGCATTTT
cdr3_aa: CASKRANQPQHF

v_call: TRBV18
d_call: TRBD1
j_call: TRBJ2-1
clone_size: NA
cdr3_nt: TGTGCCAGCTCGTTCGGGGACAGGTTTTATGAGCAGTTCTTC
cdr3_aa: CASSFGDRFYEQFF

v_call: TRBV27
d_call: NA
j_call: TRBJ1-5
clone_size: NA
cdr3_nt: TGTGCCAGCAGTACCCGGTCGGGGAGGGCATATAGCAATCAGCCCCAGCATTTT
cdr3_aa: CASSTRSGRAYSNQPQHF

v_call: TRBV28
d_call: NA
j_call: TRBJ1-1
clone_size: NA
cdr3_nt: TGTGCCAGCAGTTCTCCCAGAAATAACACTGAAGCTTTCTTT
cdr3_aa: CASSSPRNNTEAFF

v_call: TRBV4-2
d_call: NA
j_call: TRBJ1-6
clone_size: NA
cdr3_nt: TGTGCCAGCAGCCAAGACGCGAGCTCCTATAATTCACCCCTCCACTTT
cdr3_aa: CASSQDASSYNSPLHF

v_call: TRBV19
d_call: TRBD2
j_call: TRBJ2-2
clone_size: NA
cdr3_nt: TGTGCCGCTGCGACTAGCGTAAACACCGGGGAGCTGTTTTTT
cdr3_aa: CAAATSVNTGELFF

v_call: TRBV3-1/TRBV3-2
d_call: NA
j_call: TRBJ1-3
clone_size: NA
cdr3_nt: TGTGCCAGCAGCTCCGCGACAGTCTGGGGCTCTGGAAACACCATATATTTT
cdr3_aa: CASSSATVWGSGNTIYF

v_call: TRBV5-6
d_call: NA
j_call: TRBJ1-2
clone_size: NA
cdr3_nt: TGTGCCAGCATACAACAGGGCAACTATGGCTACACCTTC
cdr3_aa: CASIQQGNYGYTF

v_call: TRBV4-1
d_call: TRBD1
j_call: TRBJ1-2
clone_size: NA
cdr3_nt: TGCGCCAGCAGCCAAGAGGAGGGGGCGATTGCGTATGGCTACACCTTC
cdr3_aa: CASSQEEGAIAYGYTF

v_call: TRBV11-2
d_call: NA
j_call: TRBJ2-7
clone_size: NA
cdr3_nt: TGTGCCAGCAGCTTAACAGGGCAAGTCTCCTACGAGCAGTACTTC
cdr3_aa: CASSLTGQVSYEQYF

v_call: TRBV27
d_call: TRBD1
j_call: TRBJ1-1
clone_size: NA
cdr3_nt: TGTGCCAGCAGTACCAGGGGGCGCCCTGAAGCTTTCTTT
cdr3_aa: CASSTRGRPEAFF

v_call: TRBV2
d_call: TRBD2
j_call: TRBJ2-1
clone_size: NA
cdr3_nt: TGTGCCAGCAGGGATAGCGGGAGAGGCGATGAGCAGTTCTTC
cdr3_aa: CASRDSGRGDEQFF

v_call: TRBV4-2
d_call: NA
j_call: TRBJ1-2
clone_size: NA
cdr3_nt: TGTGCCAGCAGCCAAGGGGAGGGTTGGTCGGGAACCTTC
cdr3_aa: CASSQGEGWSGTF

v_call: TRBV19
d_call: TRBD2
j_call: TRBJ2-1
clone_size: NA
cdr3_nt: TGTGCCAGTAGTAACCCGGGACTAGCGGGAGGGTACTATGAGCAGTTCTTC
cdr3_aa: CASSNPGLAGGYYEQFF

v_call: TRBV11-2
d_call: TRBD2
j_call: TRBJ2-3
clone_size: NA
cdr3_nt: TGTGCCAGCAGCTTAGGATATCTAGCGGGTACCTCAGATACGCAGTATTTT
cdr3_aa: CASSLGYLAGTSDTQYF

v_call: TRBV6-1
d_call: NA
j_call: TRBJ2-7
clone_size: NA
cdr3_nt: TGTGCCAGCAGTGAACCGGAGTTGGAGCCCGTCTACGAGCAGTACTTC
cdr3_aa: CASSEPELEPVYEQYF

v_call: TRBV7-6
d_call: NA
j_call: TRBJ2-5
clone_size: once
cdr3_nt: TGTGCCAGCAGAGACAGCAACCAAGAGACCCAGTACTTC
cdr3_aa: CASRDSNQETQYF

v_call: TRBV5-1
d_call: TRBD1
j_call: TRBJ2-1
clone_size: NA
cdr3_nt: TGCGCCAGCAGCCTCGGGACAGGGGACCGTGAGCAGTTCTTC
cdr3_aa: CASSLGTGDREQFF

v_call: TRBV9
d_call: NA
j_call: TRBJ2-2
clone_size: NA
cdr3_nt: TGTGCCAGCAGCGTAGGACCTAGTGGTCTGGAGCTGTTTTTT
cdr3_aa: CASSVGPSGLELFF

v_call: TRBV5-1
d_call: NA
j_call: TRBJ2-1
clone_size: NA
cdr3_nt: TGCGCCAGCAGCATCGGGGTAGACAATGAGCAGTTCTTC
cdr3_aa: CASSIGVDNEQFF

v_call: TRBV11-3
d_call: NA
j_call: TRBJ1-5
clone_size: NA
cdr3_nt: TGTGCCAGCAGCTTAGAAGGCGGATGCAATCAGCCCCAGCATTTT
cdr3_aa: CASSLEGGCNQPQHF

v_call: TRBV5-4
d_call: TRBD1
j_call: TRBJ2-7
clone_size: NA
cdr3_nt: TGTGCCAGCAGCCGGACAGGGGGAGGCGAGCAGTACTTC
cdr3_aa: CASSRTGGGEQYF

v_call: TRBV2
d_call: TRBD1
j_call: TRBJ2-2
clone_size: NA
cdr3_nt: TGTGCCAGCGATGGGACAGGGGGTCGGACCGGGGAGCTGTTTTTT
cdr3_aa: CASDGTGGRTGELFF

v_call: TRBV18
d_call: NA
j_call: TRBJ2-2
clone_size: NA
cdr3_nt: TGTGCCAGCTCACCAACGGAGAGGGGGACCGGGGAGCTGTTTTTT
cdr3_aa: CASSPTERGTGELFF

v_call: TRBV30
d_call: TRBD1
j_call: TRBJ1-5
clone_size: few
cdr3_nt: TGTGCCTGGAGTCCACAGGGGGCAAGAGATCAGCCCCAGCATTTT
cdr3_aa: CAWSPQGARDQPQHF

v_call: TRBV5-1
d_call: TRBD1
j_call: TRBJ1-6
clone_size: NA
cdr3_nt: TGCGCCAGCAGCCGTTCTAACCCGGGACAGGGGGGTTCACCCCTCCACTTT
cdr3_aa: CASSRSNPGQGGSPLHF

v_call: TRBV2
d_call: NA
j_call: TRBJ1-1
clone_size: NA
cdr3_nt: TGTGCCAGCACCTTGGACGGGGGGAACACTGAAGCTTTCTTT
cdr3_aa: CASTLDGGNTEAFF

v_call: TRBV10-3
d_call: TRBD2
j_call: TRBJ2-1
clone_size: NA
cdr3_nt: TGTGCCTCCCGGACAGGGTTAGCGGGAGGGGAGCAGTTCTTC
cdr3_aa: CASRTGLAGGEQFF

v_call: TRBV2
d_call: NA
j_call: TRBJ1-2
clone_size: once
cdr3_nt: TGTGCCAGCAGTGATCCCGACAATGGCTACACCTTC
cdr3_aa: CASSDPDNGYTF

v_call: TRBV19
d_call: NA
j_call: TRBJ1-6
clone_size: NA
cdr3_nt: TGTGCCAGTAGTGATGAGGAGCTACCCCTCCACTTT
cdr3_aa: CASSDEELPLHF

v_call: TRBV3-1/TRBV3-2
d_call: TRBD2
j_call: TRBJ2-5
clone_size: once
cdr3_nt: TGTGCCAGCAGCCAATTATCCGGGACTAGCGGGAGTAAGCGAAAGACCCAGTACTTC
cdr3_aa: CASSQLSGTSGSKRKTQYF

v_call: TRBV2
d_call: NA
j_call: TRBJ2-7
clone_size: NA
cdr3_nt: TGTGCCAGCAGGTCCAGACAGGCTTCCTACGAGCAGTACTTC
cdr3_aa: CASRSRQASYEQYF

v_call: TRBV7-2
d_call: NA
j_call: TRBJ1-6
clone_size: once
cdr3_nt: TGTGCCAGCAGCTTAGCGTGGGGGGACTCCTATAATTCACCCCTCCACTTT
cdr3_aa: CASSLAWGDSYNSPLHF

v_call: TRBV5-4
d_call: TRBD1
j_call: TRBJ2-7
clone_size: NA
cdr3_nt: TGTGCCAGCAGCATACAGGGGGCCTACGAGCAGTACTTC
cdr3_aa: CASSIQGAYEQYF

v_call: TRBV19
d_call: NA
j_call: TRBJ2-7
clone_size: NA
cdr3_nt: TGTGCCAGTAGTATAGATCTTAATCAGGACAGAGATTACGAGCAGTACTTC
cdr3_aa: CASSIDLNQDRDYEQYF

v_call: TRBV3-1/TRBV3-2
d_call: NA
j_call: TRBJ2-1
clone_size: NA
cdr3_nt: TGTGCCAGCAGCCGTCGTGGCAGGGCATCCTATGATGAGCAGTTCTTC
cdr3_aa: CASSRRGRASYDEQFF